This entry lists 17 T cell receptor beta chains sequenced from one sample in a study of blood T cell repertoires in COVID-19. Sequencing was performed with immunoSEQ multiplex PCR; in TCRdb, only in-frame clones are kept and a portion is missing. This table has 50,000 to 70,000 clones, 75% to 95% appearing once. The sequencing sample was made of peripheral blood. These receptors originate from a woman of 80 years or more with active COVID-19.

This chain connects TRBV7-8 to TRBJ2-5; no clear D gene. Trimming took 5 bases from V and 4 from J, leaving 17 bases between them. The CDR3 sequence is 15 residues long. Looked up from germline, CDR1 is SGHVS and CDR2 is FQNEAQ. DNA of the CDR3: TGTGCCAGCAGCCCACCCGAGGCGGATACAGAGACCCAGTACTTC. It translates to CASSPPEADTETQYF.

The chain combines TRBV27 with TRBJ2-7; 7 bases match TRBD1. Germline V gene data show CDR1 as MNHEY and CDR2 as SMNVEV (reference sequence). V lost 5 bases to trimming and J lost 2 bases; unmatched junction nucleotides: 6. The CDR3 sequence is 14 residues long. The CDR3 is CASSMWDSTYEQYF. DNA of the CDR3: TGTGCCAGCAGTATGTGGGACAGCACCTACGAGCAGTACTTC.

The CDR3 loop reads CASSFRISTNYGYTF. The CDR3 DNA is TGTGCCAGCAGCTTCAGGATATCTACTAACTATGGCTACACCTTC. The chain couples TRBV5-8 to TRBJ1-2, with D uncertain. The CDR3 spans 15 residues. Germline assignment: CDR1 SGHTS and CDR2 YDEGEE. Trimming removed 2 bases at V and 0 bases at J, with 11 bases between. Based on the CDR3 plus reference TRBV5-8 and TRBJ1-2, the full variable domain is EAGVTQSPTHLIKTRGQQATLRCSPISGHTSVYWYQQALGLGLQFLLWYDEGEERNRGNFPPRFSGRQFPNYSSELNVNALELEDSALYLCASSFRISTNYGYTFGSGTRLTVV.

V usage is TRBV6-5 and J usage is TRBJ2-7; no firm D call. The germline V and J ends were trimmed by 4 bases and 0 bases, with 16 bases remaining between them. CDR1 MNHEY and CDR2 SVGAGI come from the germline V gene. The CDR3 is 16 residues long. In DNA form, the CDR3 reads TGTGCCAGCAGTTCTCCGTTACCTGAGTTCTCCTACGAGCAGTACTTC. Amino acids: CASSSPLPEFSYEQYF.

The genes are TRBV10-1 and TRBJ2-1, with TRBD2 matching 7 bases. V lost 2 bases and J lost 4; bases outside the gene matches: 8. Germline loops: CDR1 WNHNN, CDR2 SYGVQD (reference sequence). The CDR3 loop spans 16 amino acids. CDR3 protein: CASSEARGEGYNEQFF. Here the CDR3 DNA reads TGCGCCAGCAGTGAGGCTAGAGGGGAGGGTTACAATGAGCAGTTCTTC.

The chain joins TRBV3-1 (or the pseudogene TRBV3-2) to TRBJ2-7; 10 bases are a match to TRBD1. The CDR3 is 17 residues long. Germline CDR1 reads LGHDT; CDR2 reads YNNKEL (reference sequence). Unmatched junction bases numbered 15, after V lost 4 bases and J lost 6 bases. CDR3 region: CASSPTGDRGRRGEQYF. The DNA for the CDR3 is TGTGCCAGCAGCCCGACCGGCGACAGGGGGCGCCGGGGCGAGCAGTACTTC.

V gene TRBV10-2 combines with J gene TRBJ1-5; D unresolved. The V gene lost 1 base and the J gene lost 4 bases, with 2 bases spanning the gap. CDR1 is WSHSY and CDR2 is SAAADI in the germline V gene. This CDR3 has 12 amino acids. The DNA for the CDR3 is TGCGCCAGCAGTGAGTTAAATCAGCCCCAGCATTTT. Its protein is CASSELNQPQHF.

This chain links TRBV2 with TRBJ2-5, with 9 bases aligning to TRBD2. Trimming took 0 bases from V and 5 from J; bases not matched to a gene: 4. The CDR3 spans 15 residues. The germline V gene has CDR1 SNHLY and CDR2 FYNNEI. CDR3: CASSEAKAGGETQYF. The CDR3 DNA reads TGTGCCAGCAGTGAAGCGAAGGCGGGGGGGGAGACCCAGTACTTC.

V is TRBV12-3 or TRBV12-4 and J is TRBJ1-1, with unresolved D. The V end lost 6 bases, the J end lost 6 bases, and 11 bases lay between the germline ends. The CDR3 contains 12 residues. The CDR3 protein is CASSLQMPEAFF. CDR3 in DNA: TGTGCCAGCAGCTTGCAGATGCCTGAAGCTTTCTTT.

V is TRBV19 and J is TRBJ2-7, with 7 bases lining up with TRBD2. Germline V gene data show CDR1 as LNHDA and CDR2 as SQIVND (reference sequence). This CDR3 contains 13 residues. V shed 9 bases, J shed 2 bases, and the junction held 7 bases outside the gene matches. CDR3 sequence: CASRRGGAYEQYV. CDR3 nucleotides: TGTGCCAGCCGCCGCGGGGGAGCCTACGAGCAGTACGTC.

The chain joins TRBV19 to TRBJ2-5; 8 bases fit TRBD1. Per germline, CDR1 LNHDA and CDR2 SQIVND (reference sequence). The CDR3 covers 15 residues. After removal of 1 base from V and 2 bases from J, the junction contained 3 bases not matched to a gene. The CDR3: CASSIGTGNQETQYF. The DNA of the CDR3 is TGTGCCAGTAGTATAGGGACAGGGAATCAAGAGACCCAGTACTTC.

The genes are TRBV2 and TRBJ2-3; D is unclear. Trimming pared 0 bases from V and 2 bases from J, leaving 6 bases between. CDR1 and CDR2 from the germline V gene are SNHLY and FYNNEI. This CDR3 contains 14 residues. The chain's CDR3 is CASSEALYTDTQYF. DNA of the CDR3: TGTGCCAGCAGTGAAGCCCTGTACACAGATACGCAGTATTTT.

A few counts support this clone. The gene calls are TRBV9 and TRBJ1-2; D gene ambiguous. The CDR3 has 13 residues. The V end lost 1 base, the J end lost 4 bases, and 8 bases lay between the germline ends. CDR1 and CDR2 from the germline V gene are SGDLS and YYNGEE. The CDR3 DNA reads as TGTGCCAGCAGCGTATTGGAGGGCTATGGCTACACCTTC. It is translated as CASSVLEGYGYTF. Full variable domain (remainder filled in from reference TRBV9 and TRBJ1-2): DSGVTQTPKHLITATGQRVTLRCSPRSGDLSVYWYQQSLDQGLQFLIQYYNGEERAKGNILERFSAQQFPDLHSELNLSSLELGDSALYFCASSVLEGYGYTFGSGTRLTVV.

This clone was counted once. The V and J genes are TRBV7-8 and TRBJ2-5, with D possibly matching TRBD2 (5 bases). This CDR3 contains 14 residues. CDR1 and CDR2 from the germline V gene are SGHVS and FQNEAQ. Trimming took off 0 bases at V and 5 bases at J, with 10 bases between the two ends. The CDR3 loop is CASSLAGPGETQYF. CDR3 DNA: TGTGCCAGCAGCTTAGCAGGGCCGGGGGAGACCCAGTACTTC.

This chain links TRBV5-6 with TRBJ1-3, with TRBD1 as a possible D gene (5 bases). The CDR3 extends over 17 amino acids. Deletions cut 1 base from V and 0 bases from J, with 14 bases between. Germline CDR1 is SGHDT and CDR2 is YYEEEE. This chain's CDR3 is CASSLIGREFSGNTIYF. The CDR3 nucleotides read TGTGCCAGCAGCTTGATAGGCAGGGAATTCTCTGGAAACACCATATATTTT.

The chain employs TRBV19 and TRBJ2-3; TRBD2 matches at 11 bases. Germline trimming cut 5 bases from V and 2 bases from J; bases unmatched to any gene: 6. This CDR3 comprises 16 residues. From germline, CDR1 is LNHDA and CDR2 SQIVND (reference sequence). The CDR3 DNA reads as TGTGCCAGTAGTCCTCCGGGACTAGCGGCCACAGATACGCAGTATTTT. Its protein product is CASSPPGLAATDTQYF.

The rearrangement links TRBV28 to TRBJ2-1; 7 bases map to TRBD1. V lost 4 bases, J lost 3 bases, and 24 bases stayed unmatched. This CDR3 is 21 amino acids long. Germline assignment: CDR1 MDHEN and CDR2 SYDVKM. This CDR3 is CASSYGAPKLQGKNRYNEQFF. CDR3 in DNA: TGTGCCAGCAGTTATGGGGCGCCGAAATTACAGGGGAAGAACCGCTACAATGAGCAGTTCTTC. The whole variable domain, remainder taken from reference TRBV28 and TRBJ2-1, is DVKVTQSSRYLVKRTGEKVFLECVQDMDHENMFWYRQDPGLGLRLIYFSYDVKMKEKGDIPEGYSVSREKKERFSLILESASTNQTSMYLCASSYGAPKLQGKNRYNEQFFGPGTRLTVL.